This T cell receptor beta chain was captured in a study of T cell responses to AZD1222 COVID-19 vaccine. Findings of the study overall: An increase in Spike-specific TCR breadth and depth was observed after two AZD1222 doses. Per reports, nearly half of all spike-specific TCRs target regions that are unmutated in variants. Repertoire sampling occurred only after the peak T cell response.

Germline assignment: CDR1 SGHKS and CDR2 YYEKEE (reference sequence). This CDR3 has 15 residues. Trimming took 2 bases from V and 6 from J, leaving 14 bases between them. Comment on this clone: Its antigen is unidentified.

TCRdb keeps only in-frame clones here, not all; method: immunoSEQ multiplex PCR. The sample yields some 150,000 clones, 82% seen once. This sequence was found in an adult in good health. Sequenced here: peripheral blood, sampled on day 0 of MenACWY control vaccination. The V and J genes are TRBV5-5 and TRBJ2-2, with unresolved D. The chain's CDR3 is CASSFKLLAAGELFF. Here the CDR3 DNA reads TGTGCCAGCAGCTTTAAGTTATTAGCCGCCGGGGAGCTGTTTTTT.